Listed here is a single T cell receptor beta chain. A junction boundary mismatches the germline segment, possibly from a read error. CDR3 length: 16 residues. In germline, CDR1 is SNHLY, CDR2 FYNNEI. It was RNA transcripts that yielded the amplified TCR beta CDR3 regions. Initially, a first-round RT-PCR of the TCR CDR3 employed the HTBI primer set. Each CDR3 protein gets one entry after TCRdb re-called the multiplex PCR reads with MiXCR. This table holds a few hundred thousand distinct CDR3 sequences, 13% to 15% found once. The data were obtained in a study of T cells in Graves' hyperthyroidism and ophthalmopathy. Study overall: Sampling of peripheral blood happened at initial diagnosis, prior to any treatment.

Diagnoses were made from clinical symptoms, serum measures (thyroxine and TRAb), thyroid ultrasound and orbital computed tomography. Sequencing was carried out using blood. This chain joins TRBV2 and TRBJ1-5; TRBD1 might be the D (6 bases). This clonotype was sampled from a woman aged 40 to 50 with Graves' hyperthyroidism that later progressed to Graves' ophthalmopathy. The chain's CDR3 is CASCEEGTRELQPQHF. The CDR3 DNA is TGTGCCAGCTGTGAAGAAGGGACACGGGAGCTTCAGCCCCAGCATTTT.